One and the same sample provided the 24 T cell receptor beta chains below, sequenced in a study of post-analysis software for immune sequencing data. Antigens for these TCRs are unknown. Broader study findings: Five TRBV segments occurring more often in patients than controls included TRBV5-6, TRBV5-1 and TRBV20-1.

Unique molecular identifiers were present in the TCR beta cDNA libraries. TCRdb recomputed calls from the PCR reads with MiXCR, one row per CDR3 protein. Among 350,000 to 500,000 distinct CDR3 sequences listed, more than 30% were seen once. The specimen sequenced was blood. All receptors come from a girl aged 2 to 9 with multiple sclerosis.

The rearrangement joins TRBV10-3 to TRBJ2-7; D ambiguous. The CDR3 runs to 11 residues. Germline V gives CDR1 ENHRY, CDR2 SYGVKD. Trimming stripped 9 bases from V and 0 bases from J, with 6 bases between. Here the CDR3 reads CAISSSYEQYF. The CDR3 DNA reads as TGTGCCATTTCAAGCTCCTACGAGCAGTACTTC.

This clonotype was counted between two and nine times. The CDR3 region is CASSPMTSEKLFF. The CDR3 nucleotides read TGTGCCAGCTCACCGATGACGTCTGAAAAACTGTTTTTT. The chain recombines TRBV18 with TRBJ1-4; D unresolved. The CDR3 extends over 13 amino acids. Trimming took 3 bases from V and 7 from J, leaving 9 bases between them. Germline CDR1 and CDR2: KGHSH and LQKENI. Supplemented by reference TRBV18 and TRBJ1-4, the full variable domain reads NAGVMQNPRHLVRRRGQEARLRCSPMKGHSHVYWYRQLPEEGLKFMVYLQKENIIDESGMPKERFSAEFPKEGPSILRIQQVVRGDSAAYFCASSPMTSEKLFFGSGTQLSVL.

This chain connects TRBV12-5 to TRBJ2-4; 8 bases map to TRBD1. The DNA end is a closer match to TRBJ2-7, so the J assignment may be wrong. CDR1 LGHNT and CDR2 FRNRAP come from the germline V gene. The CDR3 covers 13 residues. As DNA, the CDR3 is TGTGCTAGTGGTTTGAACAGGGGGTACGAGCAGTACTTC. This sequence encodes CASGLNRGYEQYF.

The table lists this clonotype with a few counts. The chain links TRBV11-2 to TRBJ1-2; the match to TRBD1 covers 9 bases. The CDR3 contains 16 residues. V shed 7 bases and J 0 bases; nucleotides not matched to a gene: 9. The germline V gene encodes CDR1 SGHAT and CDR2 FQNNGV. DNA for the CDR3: TGTGCCAGCACTCTATTCACAGGGGGCTCTAACTATGGCTACACCTTC. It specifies CASTLFTGGSNYGYTF.

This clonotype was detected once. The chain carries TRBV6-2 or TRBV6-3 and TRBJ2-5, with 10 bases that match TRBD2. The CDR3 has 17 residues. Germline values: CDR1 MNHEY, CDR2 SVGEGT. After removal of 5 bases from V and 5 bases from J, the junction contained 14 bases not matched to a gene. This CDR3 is CASSRRLLAGVQETQYF. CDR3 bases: TGTGCCAGCAGTCGCCGCCTGCTAGCGGGGGTTCAGGAGACCCAGTACTTC.

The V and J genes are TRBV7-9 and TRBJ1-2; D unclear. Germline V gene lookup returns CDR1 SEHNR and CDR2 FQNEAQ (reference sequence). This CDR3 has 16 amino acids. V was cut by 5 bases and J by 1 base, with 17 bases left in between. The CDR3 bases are TGTGCCAGCAGCCGCCCGGACGGCTTCCATAACTATGGCTACACCTTC. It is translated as CASSRPDGFHNYGYTF.

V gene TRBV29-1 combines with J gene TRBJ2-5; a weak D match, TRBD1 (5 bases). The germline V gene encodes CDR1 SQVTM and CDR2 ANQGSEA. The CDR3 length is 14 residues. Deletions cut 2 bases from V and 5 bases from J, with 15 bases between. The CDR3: CSVEPQGSLETQYF. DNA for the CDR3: TGCAGCGTTGAACCCCAGGGAAGTTTGGAGACCCAGTACTTC.

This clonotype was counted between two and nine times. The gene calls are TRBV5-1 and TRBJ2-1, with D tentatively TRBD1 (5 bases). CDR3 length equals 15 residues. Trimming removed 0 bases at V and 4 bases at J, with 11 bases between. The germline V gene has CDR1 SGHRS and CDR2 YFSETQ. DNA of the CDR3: TGCGCCAGCAGCTTGGTACAGGACGGATACAATGAGCAGTTCTTC. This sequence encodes CASSLVQDGYNEQFF.

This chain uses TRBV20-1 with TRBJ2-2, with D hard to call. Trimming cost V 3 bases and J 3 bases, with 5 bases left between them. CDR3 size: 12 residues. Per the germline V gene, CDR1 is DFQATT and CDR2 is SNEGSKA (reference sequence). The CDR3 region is CSASSDTGELFF. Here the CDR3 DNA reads TGCAGTGCTAGTTCGGACACCGGGGAGCTGTTTTTT.

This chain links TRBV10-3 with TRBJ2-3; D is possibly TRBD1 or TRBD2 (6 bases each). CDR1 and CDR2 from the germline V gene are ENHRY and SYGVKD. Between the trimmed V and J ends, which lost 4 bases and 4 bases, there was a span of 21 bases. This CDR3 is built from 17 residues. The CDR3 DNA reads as TGTGCCATCAGTGGGAGGTTAGGGGGGAGCACGGCAGATACGCAGTATTTT. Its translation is CAISGRLGGSTADTQYF.

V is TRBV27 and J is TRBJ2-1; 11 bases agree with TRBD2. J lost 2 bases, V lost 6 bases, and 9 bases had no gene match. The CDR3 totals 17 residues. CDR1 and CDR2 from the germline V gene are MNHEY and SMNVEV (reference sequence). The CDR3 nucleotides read TGTGCCAGCAGCTCACCCGGGACTAGCGGTACCTACAATGAGCAGTTCTTC. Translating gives CASSSPGTSGTYNEQFF.

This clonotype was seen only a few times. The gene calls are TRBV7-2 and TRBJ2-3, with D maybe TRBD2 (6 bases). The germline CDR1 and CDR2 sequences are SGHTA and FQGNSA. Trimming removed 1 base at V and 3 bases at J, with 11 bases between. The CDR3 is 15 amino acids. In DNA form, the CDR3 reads TGTGCCAGCAGCTTAGGTAACGGGAGAACAGATACGCAGTATTTT. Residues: CASSLGNGRTDTQYF.

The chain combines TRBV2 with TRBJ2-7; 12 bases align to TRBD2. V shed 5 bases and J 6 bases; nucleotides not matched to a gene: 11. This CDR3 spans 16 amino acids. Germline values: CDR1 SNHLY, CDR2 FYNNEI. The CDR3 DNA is TGTGCCAGCAGTCATCCACTAGCGGGGGGCCTACTCGAGCAGTACTTC. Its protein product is CASSHPLAGGLLEQYF.

CDR3 region: CASSLPGQSTDTQYF. The CDR3 DNA reads as TGTGCCAGCAGCTTACCGGGACAGAGCACAGATACGCAGTATTTT. This sequence joins TRBV28 and TRBJ2-3; 7 bases align to TRBD1. This CDR3 has 15 amino acids. V trimming: 6 bases; J trimming: 0 bases; junction bases outside the gene matches: 6. CDR1 and CDR2 from the germline V gene are MDHEN and SYDVKM.

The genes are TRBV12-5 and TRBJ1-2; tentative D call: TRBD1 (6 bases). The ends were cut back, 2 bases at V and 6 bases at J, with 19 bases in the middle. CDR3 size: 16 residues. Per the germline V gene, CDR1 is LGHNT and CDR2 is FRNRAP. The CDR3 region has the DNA TGTGCTAGTGGTTTGTCACAGGGTGGGGAGGACCATGGCTACACCTTC. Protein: CASGLSQGGEDHGYTF.

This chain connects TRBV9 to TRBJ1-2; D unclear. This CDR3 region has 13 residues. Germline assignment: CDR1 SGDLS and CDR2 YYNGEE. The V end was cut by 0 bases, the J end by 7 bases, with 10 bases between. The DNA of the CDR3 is TGTGCCAGCAGCGTAGTGGCCAGCGCTGGCTACACCTTC. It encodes CASSVVASAGYTF.

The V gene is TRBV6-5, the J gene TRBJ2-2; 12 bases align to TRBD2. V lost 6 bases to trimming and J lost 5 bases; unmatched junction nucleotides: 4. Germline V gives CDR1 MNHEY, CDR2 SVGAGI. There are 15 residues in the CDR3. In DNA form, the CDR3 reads TGTGCCAGCAGCATCACTAGCGGGGGGACCGGGGAGCTGTTTTTT. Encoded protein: CASSITSGGTGELFF.

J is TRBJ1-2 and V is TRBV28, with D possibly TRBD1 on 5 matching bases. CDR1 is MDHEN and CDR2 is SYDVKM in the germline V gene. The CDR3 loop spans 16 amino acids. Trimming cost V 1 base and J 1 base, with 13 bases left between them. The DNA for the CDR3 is TGTGCCAGCAGTTTATTGCTTCAGGGAGATAACTATGGCTACACCTTC. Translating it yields CASSLLLQGDNYGYTF.

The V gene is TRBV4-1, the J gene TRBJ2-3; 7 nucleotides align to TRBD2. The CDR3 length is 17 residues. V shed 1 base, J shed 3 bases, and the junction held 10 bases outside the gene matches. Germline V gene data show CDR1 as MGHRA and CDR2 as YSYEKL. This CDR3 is CASSQVVLAGETDTQYF. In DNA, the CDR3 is TGCGCCAGCAGCCAAGTTGTATTAGCGGGTGAGACAGATACGCAGTATTTT.

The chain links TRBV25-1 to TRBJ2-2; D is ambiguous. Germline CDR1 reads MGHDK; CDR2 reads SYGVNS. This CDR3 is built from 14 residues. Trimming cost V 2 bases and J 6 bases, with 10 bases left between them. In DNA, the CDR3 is TGTGCCAGCAGTGAACCTACGGCCGCCGGGGAGCTGTTTTTT. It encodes CASSEPTAAGELFF.

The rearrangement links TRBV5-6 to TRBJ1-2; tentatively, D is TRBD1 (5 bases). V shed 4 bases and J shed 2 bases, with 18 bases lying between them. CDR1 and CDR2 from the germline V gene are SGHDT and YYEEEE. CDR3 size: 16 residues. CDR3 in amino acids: CASSPLEQATNYGYTF. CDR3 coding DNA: TGTGCCAGCAGCCCCCTCGAACAGGCTACGAACTATGGCTACACCTTC.

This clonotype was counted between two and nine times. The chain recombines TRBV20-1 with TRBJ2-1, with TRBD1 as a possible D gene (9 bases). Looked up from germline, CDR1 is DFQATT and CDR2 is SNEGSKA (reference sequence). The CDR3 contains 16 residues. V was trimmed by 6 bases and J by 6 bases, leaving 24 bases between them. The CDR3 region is CSAGTGIAGKSNEQFF. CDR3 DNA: TGCAGTGCCGGGACAGGGATAGCGGGAAAGAGCAATGAGCAGTTCTTC.

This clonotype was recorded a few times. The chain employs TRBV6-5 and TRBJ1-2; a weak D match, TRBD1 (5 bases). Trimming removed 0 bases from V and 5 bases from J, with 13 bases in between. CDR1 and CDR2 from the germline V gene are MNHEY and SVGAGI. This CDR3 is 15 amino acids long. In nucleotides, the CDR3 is TGTGCCAGCAGTTACTCGGCCGACAGTGCTTATGGCTACACCTTC. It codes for CASSYSADSAYGYTF.

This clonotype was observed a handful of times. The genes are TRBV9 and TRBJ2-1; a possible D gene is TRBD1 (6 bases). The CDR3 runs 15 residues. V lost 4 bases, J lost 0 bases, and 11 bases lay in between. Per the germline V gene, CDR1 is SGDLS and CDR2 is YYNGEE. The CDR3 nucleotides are TGTGCCAGCAGCTCAAACAGGGTCTCCTACAATGAGCAGTTCTTC. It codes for CASSSNRVSYNEQFF.